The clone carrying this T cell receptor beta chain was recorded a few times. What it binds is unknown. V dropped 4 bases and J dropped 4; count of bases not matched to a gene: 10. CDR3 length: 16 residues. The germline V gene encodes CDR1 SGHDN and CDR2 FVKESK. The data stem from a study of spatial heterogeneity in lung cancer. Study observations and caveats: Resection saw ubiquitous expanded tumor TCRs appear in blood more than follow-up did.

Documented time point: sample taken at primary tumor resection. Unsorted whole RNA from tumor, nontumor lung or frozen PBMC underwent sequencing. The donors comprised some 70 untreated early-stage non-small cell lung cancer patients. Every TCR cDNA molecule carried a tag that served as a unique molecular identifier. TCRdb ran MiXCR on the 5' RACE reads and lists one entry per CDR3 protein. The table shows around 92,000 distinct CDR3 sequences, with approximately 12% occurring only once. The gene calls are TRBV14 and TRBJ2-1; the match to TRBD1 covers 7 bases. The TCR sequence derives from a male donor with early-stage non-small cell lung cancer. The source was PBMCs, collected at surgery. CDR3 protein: CASSLPGQRWYNEQFF. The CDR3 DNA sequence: TGTGCCAGCAGCCTTCCGGGACAGAGGTGGTACAATGAGCAGTTCTTC.